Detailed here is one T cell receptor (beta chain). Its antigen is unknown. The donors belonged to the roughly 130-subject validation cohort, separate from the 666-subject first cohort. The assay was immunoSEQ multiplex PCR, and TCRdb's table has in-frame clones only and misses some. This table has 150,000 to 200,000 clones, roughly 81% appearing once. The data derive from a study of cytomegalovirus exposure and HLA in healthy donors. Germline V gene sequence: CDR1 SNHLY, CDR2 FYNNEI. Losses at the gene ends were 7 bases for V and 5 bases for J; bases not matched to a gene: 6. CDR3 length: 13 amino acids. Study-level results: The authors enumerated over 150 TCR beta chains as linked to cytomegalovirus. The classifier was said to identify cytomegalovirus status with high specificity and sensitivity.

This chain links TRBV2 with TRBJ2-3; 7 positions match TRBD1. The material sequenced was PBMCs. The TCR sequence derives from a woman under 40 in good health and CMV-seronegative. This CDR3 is CASTVQGIDTQYF. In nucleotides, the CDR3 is TGTGCCAGCACGGTACAGGGGATAGATACGCAGTATTTT.